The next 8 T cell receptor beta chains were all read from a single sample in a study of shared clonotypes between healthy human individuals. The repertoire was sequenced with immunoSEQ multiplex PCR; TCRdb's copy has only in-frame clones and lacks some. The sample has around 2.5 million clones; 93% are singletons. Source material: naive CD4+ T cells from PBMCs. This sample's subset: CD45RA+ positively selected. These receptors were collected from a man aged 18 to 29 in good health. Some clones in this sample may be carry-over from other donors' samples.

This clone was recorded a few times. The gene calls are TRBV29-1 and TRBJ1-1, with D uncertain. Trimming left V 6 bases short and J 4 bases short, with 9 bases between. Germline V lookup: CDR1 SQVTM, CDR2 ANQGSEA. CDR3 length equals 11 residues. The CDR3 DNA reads TGCAGCGTCGCCTCAGCCACTGAAGCTTTCTTT. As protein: CSVASATEAFF.

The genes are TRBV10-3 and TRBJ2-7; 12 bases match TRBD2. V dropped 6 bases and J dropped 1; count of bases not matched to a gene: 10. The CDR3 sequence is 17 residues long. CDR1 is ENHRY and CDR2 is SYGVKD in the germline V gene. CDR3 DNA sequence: TGTGCCATCAGCCCCAAGACTAGCGGGAGTTGGTCCTACGAGCAGTACTTC. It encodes CAISPKTSGSWSYEQYF.

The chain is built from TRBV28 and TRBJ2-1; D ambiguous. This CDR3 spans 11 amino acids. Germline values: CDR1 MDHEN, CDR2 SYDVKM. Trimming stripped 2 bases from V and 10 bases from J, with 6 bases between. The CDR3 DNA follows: TGTGCCAGCAGTTTAAGGATCGAGCAGTTCTTC. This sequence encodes CASSLRIEQFF.

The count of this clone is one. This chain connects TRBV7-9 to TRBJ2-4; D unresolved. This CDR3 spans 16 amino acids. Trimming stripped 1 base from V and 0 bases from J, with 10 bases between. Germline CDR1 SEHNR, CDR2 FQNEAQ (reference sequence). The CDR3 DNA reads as TGTGCCAGCAGCTTAGATAGGATCCTAGCCAAAAACATTCAGTACTTC. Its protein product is CASSLDRILAKNIQYF. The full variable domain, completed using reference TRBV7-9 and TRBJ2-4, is DTGVSQNPRHKITKRGQNVTFRCDPISEHNRLYWYRQTLGQGPEFLTYFQNEAQLEKSRLLSDRFSAERPKGSFSTLEIQRTEQGDSAMYLCASSLDRILAKNIQYFGAGTRLSVL.

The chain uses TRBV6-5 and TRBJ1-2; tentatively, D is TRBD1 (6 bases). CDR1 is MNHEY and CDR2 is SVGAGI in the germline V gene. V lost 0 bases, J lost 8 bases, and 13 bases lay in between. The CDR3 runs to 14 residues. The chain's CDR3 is CASSYSTQGRGYTF. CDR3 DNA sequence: TGTGCCAGCAGTTACTCGACTCAGGGGCGAGGCTACACCTTC.

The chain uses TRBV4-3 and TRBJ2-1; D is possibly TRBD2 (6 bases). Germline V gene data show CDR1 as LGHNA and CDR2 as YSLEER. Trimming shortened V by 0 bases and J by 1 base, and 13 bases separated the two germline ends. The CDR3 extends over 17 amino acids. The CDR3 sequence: CASSQDGARESYNEQFF. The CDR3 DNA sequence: TGCGCCAGCAGCCAAGATGGGGCCCGGGAGTCCTACAATGAGCAGTTCTTC.

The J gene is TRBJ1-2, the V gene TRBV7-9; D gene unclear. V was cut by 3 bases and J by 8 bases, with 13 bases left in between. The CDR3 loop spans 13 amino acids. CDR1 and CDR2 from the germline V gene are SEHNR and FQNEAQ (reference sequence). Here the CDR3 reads CASSFSLPEGYTF. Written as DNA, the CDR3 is TGTGCCAGCAGCTTTTCTCTGCCAGAAGGCTACACCTTC.

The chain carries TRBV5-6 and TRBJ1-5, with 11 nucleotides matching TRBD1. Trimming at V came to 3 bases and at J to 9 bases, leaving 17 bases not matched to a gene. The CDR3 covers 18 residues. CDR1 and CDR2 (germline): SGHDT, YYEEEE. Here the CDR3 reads CASSSRPGQGVRSGPQHF. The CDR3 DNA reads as TGTGCCAGCAGCTCCCGTCCGGGACAGGGGGTACGCAGTGGGCCCCAGCATTTT.